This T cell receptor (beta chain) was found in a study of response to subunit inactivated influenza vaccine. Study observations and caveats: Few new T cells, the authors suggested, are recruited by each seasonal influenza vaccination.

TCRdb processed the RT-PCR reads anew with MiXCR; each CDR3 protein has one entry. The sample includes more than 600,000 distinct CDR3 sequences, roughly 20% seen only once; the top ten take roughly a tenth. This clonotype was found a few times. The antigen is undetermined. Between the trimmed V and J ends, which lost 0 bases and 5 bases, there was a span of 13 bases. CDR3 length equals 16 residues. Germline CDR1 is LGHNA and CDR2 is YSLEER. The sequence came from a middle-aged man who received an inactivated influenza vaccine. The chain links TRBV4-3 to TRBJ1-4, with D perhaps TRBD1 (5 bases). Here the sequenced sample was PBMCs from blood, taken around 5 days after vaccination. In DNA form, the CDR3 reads TGCGCCAGCAGCCAAGATTTTGGGGCGCCGAATGAAAAACTGTTTTTT. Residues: CASSQDFGAPNEKLFF.